Described below is a single T cell receptor (beta chain) sequence and its context. Its target is not known. Every TCR library drew on about 3.5 ug of total RNA. TCRdb reprocessed the 5' RACE reads, keeping one entry per CDR3 protein, no DNA. The ten most abundant clones cover approximately 1.5% of a sample with some 210,000 distinct CDR3 sequences. The data derive from a study of monozygotic twins with inflammatory bowel disease. Whole-study findings and limits: Comparison of concordant versus discordant twins revealed no difference in repertoire similarity, possibly due to limited power. Against healthy co-twins, IBD patients had lower TCRbeta diversity (measured by inverse Simpson).

The sequence was collected from a human donor with ulcerative colitis or Crohn's disease, or a healthy co-twin of an affected twin (not recorded which). The sample consisted of blood.

This CDR3 reads CASRPPSGGGNYNEQFF. The V call is TRBV5-1, the J call TRBJ2-1; the D gene TCRdb calls, TRBD2, cannot be checked with no DNA. The CDR3 is made up of 17 amino acids. Germline V gene sequence: CDR1 SGHRS, CDR2 YFSETQ.